This is a list of T cell receptor beta chains from one sample in a study of CD8 T cells in Susac syndrome. Using its own MiXCR run on the immunoSEQ multiplex PCR reads, TCRdb lists one record per CDR3 protein. The table shows some 150,000 distinct CDR3 sequences, with approximately 94% occurring only once. Sequenced: CD4+ T cells from PBMCs. Every receptor here comes from a human donor in good health. Each CDR3 is given with its conserved first and last residue. D genes are given only for firm matches. The size field is filled for only some rows; it gives once, few, many or a size class.

v_call,d_call,clone_size,j_call,cdr3_aa,cdr3_nt
TRBV6-5,TRBD1,.,TRBJ2-1,CASRTGLGNEQFF,TGTGCCAGTAGGACAGGGTTAGGAAATGAGCAGTTCTTC
TRBV3-1,.,.,TRBJ2-7,CASSQVGSISYEQYF,TGTGCCAGCAGCCAAGTTGGAAGCATCTCCTACGAGCAGTACTTC
TRBV9,TRBD1,.,TRBJ1-1,CASSDSDRVAEAFF,TGTGCCAGCAGCGACTCAGACAGGGTCGCTGAAGCTTTCTTT
TRBV7-7,.,.,TRBJ2-7,CASSQTRIDEQYF,TGTGCCAGCAGCCAAACACGGATCGACGAGCAGTACTTC
TRBV6-2/TRBV6-3,.,.,TRBJ2-7,CASSYSRSLDEQYF,TGTGCCAGCAGTTACTCCCGGAGCCTGGACGAGCAGTACTTC
TRBV3-1,TRBD1,.,TRBJ1-5,CASSRTGDNQPQHF,TGTGCCAGCAGCCGGACAGGGGACAATCAGCCCCAGCATTTT
TRBV9,.,once,TRBJ2-3,CASSSTVWDTQYF,TGTGCCAGCAGCTCCACCGTATGGGATACGCAGTATTTT
TRBV3-1,.,.,TRBJ1-2,CASSQDLENYGYTF,TGTGCCAGCAGCCAAGATTTGGAAAACTATGGCTACACCTTC
TRBV7-6,.,once,TRBJ2-1,CASSRTFGDEQFF,TGTGCCAGCAGTCGGACATTCGGGGATGAGCAGTTCTTC
TRBV18,.,.,TRBJ2-1,CASSWDGDNEQFF,TGTGCCAGCTCATGGGACGGAGACAATGAGCAGTTCTTC
TRBV2,.,.,TRBJ2-2,CAGQGGTGELFF,TGTGCCGGACAAGGGGGCACCGGGGAGCTGTTTTTT
TRBV7-2,TRBD1,.,TRBJ2-5,CASSSGTGAVTQYF,TGTGCCAGCAGCTCCGGGACAGGGGCCGTGACCCAGTACTTC
TRBV2,.,.,TRBJ1-1,CASRSLGRNTEAFF,TGTGCCAGCAGATCCTTGGGGAGGAACACTGAAGCTTTCTTT
TRBV27,.,few,TRBJ2-3,CASSSRITDTQYF,TGTGCCAGCAGTTCTAGGATCACAGATACGCAGTATTTT
TRBV29-1,.,.,TRBJ1-1,CSVPRDSLNTEAFF,TGCAGCGTTCCCCGGGACTCCTTGAACACTGAAGCTTTCTTT
TRBV5-1,.,once,TRBJ2-5,CASSLGPGLETQYF,TGCGCCAGCAGCTTGGGTCCGGGGCTCGAGACCCAGTACTTC
TRBV14,.,.,TRBJ1-1,CASSQIQPGQEMNTEAFF,TGTGCCAGCAGCCAGATCCAACCGGGACAAGAGATGAACACTGAAGCTTTCTTT
TRBV18,TRBD1,.,TRBJ1-2,CASSPDRATNYGYTF,TGTGCCAGCTCACCGGACAGGGCCACTAACTATGGCTACACCTTC
TRBV4-2,.,.,TRBJ1-2,CASSELRGGNYGYTF,TGTGCCAGCAGCGAATTACGGGGGGGTAACTATGGCTACACCTTC
TRBV7-3,.,.,TRBJ2-1,CASSTQGMGQFF,TGTGCCAGCAGCACCCAGGGTATGGGGCAGTTCTTC
TRBV20-1,TRBD2,.,TRBJ2-7,CSAIRTSHEQYF,TGCAGTGCTATCCGGACTAGCCACGAGCAGTACTTC
TRBV20-1,TRBD1,.,TRBJ2-7,CSAPGQSSYEQYF,TGCAGTGCCCCGGGACAGTCGTCCTACGAGCAGTACTTC
TRBV6-4,.,.,TRBJ2-3,CASSSNGDTQYF,TGTGCCAGCAGTTCCAACGGAGATACGCAGTATTTT
TRBV20-1,.,.,TRBJ2-1,CSGVYSYNEQFF,TGCAGTGGGGTGTACTCCTACAATGAGCAGTTCTTC
TRBV15,.,.,TRBJ1-2,CATSRRGVNYGYTF,TGTGCCACCAGCAGGCGCGGGGTTAACTATGGCTACACCTTC
TRBV29-1,TRBD2,once,TRBJ2-3,CSVGGRRLAGERDTQYF,TGCAGCGTTGGGGGCAGGAGACTAGCGGGAGAGAGAGATACGCAGTATTTT
TRBV15,.,.,TRBJ2-1,CATSRDGGNNEQFF,TGTGCCACCAGCAGAGATGGCGGAAACAATGAGCAGTTCTTC
TRBV30,TRBD1,.,TRBJ1-2,CAWSGRGLNYGYTF,TGTGCCTGGAGTGGCAGGGGGCTTAACTATGGCTACACCTTC
TRBV15,.,.,TRBJ2-5,CATSRDRGGKTQYF,TGTGCCACCAGCAGAGATCGAGGGGGAAAGACCCAGTACTTC
TRBV9,.,.,TRBJ1-5,CASSVAPDSNQPQHF,TGTGCCAGCAGCGTAGCGCCAGATAGCAATCAGCCCCAGCATTTT
TRBV20-1,TRBD1,.,TRBJ2-6,CSARVGGFGANVLTF,TGCAGTGCTAGAGTAGGGGGCTTTGGGGCCAACGTCCTGACTTTC
TRBV30,.,.,TRBJ2-7,CAWSVTQGGEQYF,TGTGCCTGGAGTGTAACGCAGGGTGGCGAGCAGTACTTC
TRBV9,.,.,TRBJ2-3,CASSESGSGDTQYF,TGTGCCAGCAGCGAAAGCGGGTCAGGAGATACGCAGTATTTT
TRBV6-6,.,.,TRBJ1-2,CASSSLKFYGYTF,TGTGCCAGCAGTTCCCTGAAATTCTATGGCTACACCTTC
TRBV3-1,.,.,TRBJ2-7,CASSFRGSEQYF,TGTGCCAGCAGCTTCCGGGGGTCCGAGCAGTACTTC
TRBV19,.,.,TRBJ2-6,CASSRQAGANVLTF,TGTGCCAGTAGTAGGCAGGCAGGGGCCAACGTCCTGACTTTC
TRBV20-1,TRBD1,.,TRBJ2-5,CSAPRTGHQETQYF,TGCAGTGCTCCCCGGACAGGGCACCAAGAGACCCAGTACTTC
TRBV19,TRBD1,once,TRBJ1-1,CASNDGPGTGDFF,TGTGCCAGTAATGATGGCCCCGGGACAGGTGATTTCTTT
TRBV5-4,.,.,TRBJ2-5,CASSLNLGETQYF,TGTGCCAGCAGCCTTAACTTGGGAGAGACCCAGTACTTC
TRBV20-1,.,.,TRBJ1-2,CSARADGYYGYTF,TGCAGTGCTAGAGCGGACGGATACTATGGCTACACCTTC